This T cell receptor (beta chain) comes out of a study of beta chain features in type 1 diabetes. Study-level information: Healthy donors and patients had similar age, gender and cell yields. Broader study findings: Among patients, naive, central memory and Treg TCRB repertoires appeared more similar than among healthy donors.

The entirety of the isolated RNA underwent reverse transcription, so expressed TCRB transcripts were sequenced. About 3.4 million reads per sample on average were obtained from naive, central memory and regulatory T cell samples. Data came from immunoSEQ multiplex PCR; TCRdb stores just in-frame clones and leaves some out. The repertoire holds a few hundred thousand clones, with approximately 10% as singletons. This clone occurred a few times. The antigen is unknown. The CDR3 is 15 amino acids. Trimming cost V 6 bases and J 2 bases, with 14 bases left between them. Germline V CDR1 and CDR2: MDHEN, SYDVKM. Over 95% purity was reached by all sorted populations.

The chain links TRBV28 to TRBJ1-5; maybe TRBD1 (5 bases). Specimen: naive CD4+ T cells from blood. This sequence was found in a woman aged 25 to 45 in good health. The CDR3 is CASSPVRGGNQPQHF. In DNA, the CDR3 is TGTGCCAGCAGCCCCGTTCGGGGGGGCAATCAGCCCCAGCATTTT.